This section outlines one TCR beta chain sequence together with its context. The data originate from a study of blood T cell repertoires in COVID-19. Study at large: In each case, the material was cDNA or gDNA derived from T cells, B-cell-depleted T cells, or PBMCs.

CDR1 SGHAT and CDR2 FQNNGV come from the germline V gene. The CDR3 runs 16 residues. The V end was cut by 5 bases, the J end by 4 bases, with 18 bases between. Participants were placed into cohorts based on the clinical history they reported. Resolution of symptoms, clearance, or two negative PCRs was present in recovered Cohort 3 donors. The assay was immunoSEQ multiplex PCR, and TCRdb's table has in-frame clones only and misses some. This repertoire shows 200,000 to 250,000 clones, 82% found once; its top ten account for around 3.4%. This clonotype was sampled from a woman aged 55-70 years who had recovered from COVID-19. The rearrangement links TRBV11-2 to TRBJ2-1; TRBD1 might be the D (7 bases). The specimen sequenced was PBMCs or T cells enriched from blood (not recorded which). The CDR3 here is CASSTFTGAGYNEQFF. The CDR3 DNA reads TGTGCCAGCAGCACCTTTACAGGGGCGGGATACAATGAGCAGTTCTTC.